This paragraph reports one T cell receptor beta chain. The junction departs from germline at one end; a sequencing error may be responsible. In the original analysis: Amplification from reference gene primers served as the basis for estimated nucleated cell counts. Profiled with immunoSEQ multiplex PCR; TCRdb holds only in-frame clones, not every one. D and trimming were read from the DNA, whereas the V and J calls and clone size are those reported in that table. The sample includes approximately 300,000 clones, roughly 90% seen only once; the top ten take about 6%. This specimen belongs to a study of blood T cell repertoires in COVID-19. Study context: Acute and convalescent COVID-19 specimens originated in the United States, Italy and Spain. Nucleic acid was either cDNA or gDNA, and it came from T cells, B-cell-depleted T cells, or PBMCs.

This CDR3 has 13 residues. Germline V CDR1 and CDR2: LGHNA, YNFKEQ. The chain links TRBV4-2 to TRBJ2-3; TRBD1 might be the D (8 bases). Sequencing input: peripheral blood. The TCR was taken from a man aged 18 to 29 who had recovered from COVID-19. CDR3 nucleotides: TGTGCCAGCAGCCAGGCGGACAGGGAGGGAAAGGATTTT. This codes for CASSQADREGKDF.